Shown below are 2 T cell receptor beta chains from a single sample sequenced in a study of T cells in Graves' hyperthyroidism and ophthalmopathy. It was RNA transcripts that yielded the amplified TCR beta CDR3 regions. Primed by the HTBI set, a first-round RT-PCR was run on the TCR CDR3. TCRdb redid the calling of the multiplex PCR reads with MiXCR, one entry per CDR3 protein. Of approximately 740,000 distinct CDR3 sequences in the sample, about 15% are singletons; the top ten hold approximately 10%. Sample: blood. These receptors were obtained from a woman aged 18-30 years with Graves' hyperthyroidism.

This clonotype was counted a few times. The V and J genes are TRBV5-1 and TRBJ1-1; no definite D call. V lost 0 bases to trimming and J lost 1 base, with 10 bases between them. The CDR3 contains 15 residues. Looked up from germline, CDR1 is SGHRS and CDR2 is YFSETQ. The CDR3 DNA reads as TGCGCCAGCAGCTTGGTACCGATATCGAACACTGAAGCTTTCTTT. This codes for CASSLVPISNTEAFF.

This clonotype has a count of ten or more. Here the CDR3 reads CSVTGTASSYNEQFF. The CDR3 nucleotides read TGCAGCGTGACAGGGACGGCTAGCTCCTACAATGAGCAGTTCTTC. This chain connects TRBV29-1 to TRBJ2-1; 7 nucleotides agree with TRBD1. This CDR3 contains 15 residues. Per the germline V gene, CDR1 is SQVTM and CDR2 is ANQGSEA. V dropped 6 bases and J dropped 0; count of bases not matched to a gene: 8.